The 13 T cell receptor beta chains presented below share a single source sample, sequenced in a study of cytomegalovirus exposure and HLA in healthy donors. Amplification used 60 Vbeta primers and 13 Jbeta primers. Produced via immunoSEQ multiplex PCR; TCRdb's table is partial and in-frame only. The sample lists 120,000 or so clones, 80% to 85% occurring once. Sequences were obtained from PBMCs. These receptors originate from a man aged 30 to 45 in good health and CMV-seronegative.

CDR3 sequence: CASGLGTGDNYGYTF. The CDR3 DNA follows: TGCGCCAGCGGACTCGGGACAGGTGATAACTATGGCTACACCTTC. V is TRBV5-1 and J is TRBJ1-2, with 8 bases fitting TRBD1. CDR1 and CDR2 from the germline V gene are SGHRS and YFSETQ. The CDR3 runs 15 residues. V trimming: 7 bases; J trimming: 1 base; junction bases outside the gene matches: 9.

The chain is built from TRBV7-2 and TRBJ2-3, with no clear D. The CDR3 sequence is 12 residues long. The V gene lost 4 bases and the J gene lost 2 bases, with 4 bases spanning the gap. Germline V lookup: CDR1 SGHTA, CDR2 FQGNSA. The DNA of the CDR3 is TGTGCCAGCAGCTCCTTCACAGATACGCAGTATTTT. Translated, it gives CASSSFTDTQYF.

On this clone itself: One junction end does not reproduce the germline sequence, and a read error may be involved. The V and J genes are TRBV6-5 and TRBJ2-6; a possible D gene is TRBD1 (5 bases). This CDR3 has 15 amino acids. In germline, CDR1 is MNHEY, CDR2 SVGAGI. Here the CDR3 DNA reads TGTGCCAGCAGGAGGACGTCAGGTGGGGCCAACGGCCTGACTTTC. As protein: CASRRTSGGANGLTF.

V and J are TRBV12-2 and TRBJ1-6. TRBV12-2 is annotated as a pseudogene. This CDR3 is 19 amino acids long. CDR3 sequence reads: CASRLVLTRDGSQALALHF. Here the CDR3 DNA reads TGTGCAAGTCGCTTAGTTCTCACCCGTGACGGGAGTCAGGCTCTGGCCCTCCACTTT.

Of note for this clone: The junction departs from the called germline gene at one end, perhaps through a read error. The gene calls are TRBV7-8 and TRBJ2-7, with a possible D match to TRBD1 (6 bases). This CDR3 has 17 amino acids. The germline V gene encodes CDR1 SGHVS and CDR2 FQNEAQ. The CDR3 reads CASSPPKGRGSSYEQYF. In DNA form, the CDR3 reads TGTGCCAGCAGCCCCCCCAAAGGAAGGGGGAGCTCCTACGAGCAATACTTC.

Points on this clone: Other DNA sequences of this sample code for an identical CDR3. V is TRBV11-3 and J is TRBJ2-7, with 8 nucleotides matching TRBD2. The CDR3 is 14 residues long. Germline CDR1 is SGHNT and CDR2 is YENEEA. V lost 5 bases, J lost 3 bases, and 6 bases stayed unmatched. CDR3 in amino acids: CASSPAGDFYEQYF. The DNA for the CDR3 is TGTGCCAGCAGCCCAGCGGGGGATTTCTACGAGCAGTACTTC.

The V call is TRBV29-1, the J call TRBJ2-3; D is undetermined. CDR3 length: 14 amino acids. CDR1 is SQVTM and CDR2 is ANQGSEA in the germline V gene. Trimming stripped 4 bases from V and 4 bases from J, with 15 bases between. The CDR3, as DNA: TGCAGCGTTGGTGGCGTCCGGGTCCCAGATACGCAGTATTTT. This encodes CSVGGVRVPDTQYF.

J is TRBJ1-1 and V is TRBV19; unclear D gene. The V end lost 1 base, the J end lost 4 bases, and 7 bases lay between the germline ends. There are 13 residues in the CDR3. Germline V CDR1 and CDR2: LNHDA, SQIVND (reference sequence). The CDR3 loop is CASSIGRTTEAFF. The CDR3 bases are TGTGCCAGTAGTATAGGGAGGACCACTGAAGCTTTCTTT.

This rearrangement joins TRBV10-2 to TRBJ2-2; 11 positions match TRBD2. Trimming took 2 bases from V and 2 from J; bases not matched to a gene: 4. From germline, CDR1 is WSHSY and CDR2 SAAADI. The CDR3 covers 17 residues. The CDR3 coding sequence is TGCGCCAGCAGTGAGACTAGCGGGGGAGTTAACACCGGGGAGCTGTTTTTT. Translation: CASSETSGGVNTGELFF.

The CDR3 is CASSVTGTLAYEQYF. For the CDR3, the DNA is TGCGCCAGCAGCGTTACCGGGACATTGGCCTACGAGCAGTACTTC. The chain joins TRBV5-1 to TRBJ2-7; D is possibly TRBD1 (6 bases). CDR3 length: 15 amino acids. Germline CDR1 and CDR2: SGHRS and YFSETQ. The ends were cut back, 4 bases at V and 2 bases at J, with 16 bases in the middle.

This chain joins TRBV19 and TRBJ2-3; D might be TRBD2 (6 bases). This CDR3 spans 15 amino acids. Between the trimmed V and J ends, which lost 4 bases and 1 base, there was a span of 12 bases. Germline CDR1 and CDR2: LNHDA and SQIVND (reference sequence). The CDR3 region has the DNA TGTGCCAGTAGTACCAGAGCGGGTCGCACAGATACGCAGTATTTT. Protein product: CASSTRAGRTDTQYF.

The J gene is TRBJ2-7, the V gene TRBV10-1; D perhaps matches TRBD2 (7 bases). Trimming took off 6 bases at V and 3 bases at J, with 12 bases between the two ends. Germline loops: CDR1 WNHNN, CDR2 SYGVQD (reference sequence). This CDR3 has 13 residues. The CDR3 DNA sequence: TGCGCCAGCAGCCGCGGGGGCTTCTACGAGCAGTACTTC. Its protein product is CASSRGGFYEQYF.

V and J are TRBV2 and TRBJ1-1; TRBD1 matches 11 bases. The trim removed 5 bases at V and 1 base at J, leaving 3 bases unmatched. The CDR3 consists of 15 residues. The germline gives CDR1 SNHLY, CDR2 FYNNEI. The CDR3 region has the DNA TGTGCCAGCAGTCCCGGACAGGGGGCGAACACTGAAGCTTTCTTT. This codes for CASSPGQGANTEAFF.